Following are 5 T cell receptor beta chains from one sample sequenced in a study of blood T cells in healthy people across ages. A J-beta primer mix and a sample-barcoded 5' primer were used in a second PCR of about 7 to 12 cycles. One entry per CDR3 protein results from TCRdb running MiXCR on the 5' RACE reads. The table includes 450,000 to 650,000 distinct CDR3 sequences, more than 20% detected once. These data are also associated with another study on T cells of mothers and their children.

Input material: blood. These receptors were obtained from a boy aged 5 to 17 in good health.

The chain links TRBV20-1 to TRBJ2-5, with 11 nucleotides matching TRBD2. V was clipped by 6 bases and J by 3 bases; unmatched bases: 9. The CDR3 is made up of 15 amino acids. CDR1 is DFQATT and CDR2 is SNEGSKA in the germline V gene (reference sequence). CDR3 DNA: TGCAGTGCAACCGACCAGGGACTAGCGGAAGAGACCCAGTACTTC. Protein: CSATDQGLAEETQYF.

V and J are TRBV7-9 and TRBJ2-1; possibly TRBD2 for D (5 bases). V lost 5 bases and J 0 bases, leaving 14 bases between the germline ends. Germline CDR1 and CDR2: SEHNR and FQNEAQ (reference sequence). The CDR3 has 16 residues. The chain's CDR3 is CASSVLLAGSYNEQFF. CDR3 nucleotides: TGTGCCAGCAGCGTCCTCTTGGCGGGCTCCTACAATGAGCAGTTCTTC.

The sample holds a few counts of this clonotype. This sequence joins TRBV5-5 and TRBJ1-2; D might be TRBD1 (5 bases). Germline loops: CDR1 SGHKS, CDR2 YYEKEE (reference sequence). V lost 0 bases and J 5 bases, leaving 14 bases between the germline ends. This CDR3 has 15 amino acids. CDR3 loop: CASSLGAGPPYGYTF. The CDR3 bases are TGTGCCAGCAGCTTGGGGGCGGGACCACCTTATGGCTACACCTTC.

This clonotype was found a few times. Here the CDR3 DNA reads TGTGCCAGCAGCTTTGGGCGAACGGGTGAGCAGTTCTTC. Encoded protein: CASSFGRTGEQFF. The chain joins TRBV7-3 to TRBJ2-1; D gene ambiguous. The CDR3 totals 13 residues. V lost 3 bases to trimming and J lost 9 bases, with 12 bases between them. CDR1 SGHTA and CDR2 FQGTGA come from the germline V gene. Drawing the rest from reference TRBV7-3 and TRBJ2-1, the complete variable domain is GAGVSQTPSNKVTEKGKYVELRCDPISGHTALYWYRQSLGQGPEFLIYFQGTGAADDSGLPNDRFFAVRPEGSVSTLKIQRTERGDSAVYLCASSFGRTGEQFFGPGTRLTVL.

The CDR3 sequence is CASSYSMSAETQYF. The DNA of the CDR3 is TGTGCCAGCAGTTACTCGATGAGCGCAGAGACCCAGTACTTC. This chain joins TRBV6-5 and TRBJ2-5; D gene unclear. The CDR3 has 14 amino acids. V was pared by 0 bases and J by 4 bases, with 9 bases between. Germline-derived CDR1 and CDR2 are MNHEY and SVGAGI.